The clone carrying this TCR beta chain was seen a handful of times. This entry belongs to a study of cytomegalovirus exposure and HLA in healthy donors. PCR primers comprised 60 Vbeta and 13 Jbeta primers. Clones were read by immunoSEQ multiplex PCR, and TCRdb kept only the in-frame ones, dropping some. The table has around 130,000 clones, 70% to 90% seen once. V shed 3 bases and J 0 bases; nucleotides not matched to a gene: 5. Germline V gives CDR1 MGHRA, CDR2 YSYEKL. This CDR3 spans 17 amino acids. What was sequenced was PBMCs. The TCR was taken from a woman in her 40s in good health and CMV-seronegative. The chain couples TRBV4-1 to TRBJ2-6; 7 nucleotides line up with TRBD1. The CDR3 loop is CASSHGDRSSGANVLTF. The CDR3 DNA reads as TGCGCCAGCAGCCATGGGGACAGATCCTCTGGGGCCAACGTCCTGACTTTC.